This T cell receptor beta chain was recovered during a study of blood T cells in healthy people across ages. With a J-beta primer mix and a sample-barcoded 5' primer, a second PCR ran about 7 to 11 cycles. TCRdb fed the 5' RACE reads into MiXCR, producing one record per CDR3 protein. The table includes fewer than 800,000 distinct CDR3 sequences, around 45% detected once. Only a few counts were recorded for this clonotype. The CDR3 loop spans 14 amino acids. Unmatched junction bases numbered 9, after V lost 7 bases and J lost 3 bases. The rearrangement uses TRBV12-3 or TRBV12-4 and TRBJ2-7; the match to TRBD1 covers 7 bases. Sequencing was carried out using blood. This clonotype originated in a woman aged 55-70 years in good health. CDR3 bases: TGTGCCAGCACTATAACAGGGGCGGACTACGAGCAGTACTTC. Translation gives CASTITGADYEQYF.